This T cell receptor beta chain was documented in a study of shared clonotypes between healthy human individuals. Deep was the level used in running the assay. Using immunoSEQ multiplex PCR, the repertoire was profiled, and TCRdb retains in-frame clones only, with some absent. The data show some 660,000 clones, around four fifths seen once. The germline V gene has CDR1 SGHRS and CDR2 YFSETQ. This CDR3 has 16 amino acids. Trimming at V came to 8 bases and at J to 6 bases, leaving 17 bases not matched to a gene. Donors comprised only Caucasian adults living in Nashville, Tennessee. The source material was memory CD4+ T cells sorted from blood. Subset described: CD45RA-negative fraction. The TCR sequence derives from a woman aged 25 to 45 in good health. V and J are TRBV5-1 and TRBJ1-2; 9 positions match TRBD1. The CDR3 nucleotides read TGCGCCAGGGAAGGACAGGGGTCTTCCCAACCGGATGGCTACACCTTC. Its protein product is CAREGQGSSQPDGYTF.